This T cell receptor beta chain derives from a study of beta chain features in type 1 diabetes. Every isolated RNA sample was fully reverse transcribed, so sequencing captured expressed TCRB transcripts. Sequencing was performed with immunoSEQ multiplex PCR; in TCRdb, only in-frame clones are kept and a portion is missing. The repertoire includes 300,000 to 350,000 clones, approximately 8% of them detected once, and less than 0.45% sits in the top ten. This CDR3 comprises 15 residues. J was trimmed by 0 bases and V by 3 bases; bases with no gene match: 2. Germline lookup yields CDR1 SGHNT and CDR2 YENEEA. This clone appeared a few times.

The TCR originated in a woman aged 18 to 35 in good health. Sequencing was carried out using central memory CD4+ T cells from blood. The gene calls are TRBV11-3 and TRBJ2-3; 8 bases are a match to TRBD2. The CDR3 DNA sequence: TGTGCCAGCAGCTTCTCTAGCGGGAGCACAGATACGCAGTATTTT. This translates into CASSFSSGSTDTQYF.